The entry below gives a single TCR beta chain sequence along with its context. The target antigen is unknown. This entry is derived from a study of shared clonotypes between healthy human individuals. Positive CCR7 selection of CD45RO-negative cells yielded the naive CD8 cells, and terminally differentiated effector memory CD45RA+ cells were excluded. General study findings and limits: Incomplete sequencing of sorted subsets was indicated by rarefaction despite large depth. Non-shared clonotypes had lower generation probabilities than clonotypes shared by all four sorted-subset donors.

The repertoire was sequenced with immunoSEQ multiplex PCR; TCRdb's copy has only in-frame clones and lacks some. The sample includes about 2.1 million clones, about 94% seen only once; the top ten take around 1.7%. The CDR3 is made up of 15 amino acids. The V gene lost 4 bases and the J gene lost 0 bases, with 13 bases spanning the gap. Per the germline V gene, CDR1 is SGDLS and CDR2 is YYNGEE. The source of this sequence is a man aged 18 to 35 in good health. Some clones in this sample may be carry-over from other donors' samples. The sequencing sample was made of naive CD8+ T cells from PBMCs. This rearrangement joins TRBV9 to TRBJ1-2; possible D gene TRBD1, 5 bases. In DNA, the CDR3 is TGTGCCAGCAGCCCCGGGGGAAAAGCTAACTATGGCTACACCTTC. This translates into CASSPGGKANYGYTF.